The T cell receptor beta chain described here comes from a study of cytomegalovirus exposure and HLA in healthy donors. Findings and caveats of the study: In terms of immune exposure information, only CMV serostatus was available. Presence/absence analyses rested on an assumption that sequencing depth was roughly uniform across donors.

Losses at the gene ends were 5 bases for V and 1 base for J; bases not matched to a gene: 7. This CDR3 has 17 residues. Germline lookup yields CDR1 LNHDA and CDR2 SQIVND (reference sequence). On this clone itself: The antigen is not known.

The PCR had 60 Vbeta and 13 Jbeta primers. Repertoires were generated with immunoSEQ multiplex PCR, while TCRdb's copy carries only in-frame clones and drops some. The sample records some 170,000 clones, about four fifths being singletons. The chain links TRBV19 to TRBJ2-1; 11 nucleotides match TRBD2. Sequencing was performed on PBMCs. The sequence came from a woman aged 45-59 years in good health and CMV-seronegative. The CDR3 coding sequence is TGTGCCAGTAGTCCAAGCCGGACTAGCGGGTCCTACAATGAGCAGTTCTTC. Translating gives CASSPSRTSGSYNEQFF. Drawing the rest from reference TRBV19 and TRBJ2-1, the complete variable domain is DGGITQSPKYLFRKEGQNVTLSCEQNLNHDAMYWYRQDPGQGLRLIYYSQIVNDFQKGDIAEGYSVSREKKESFPLTVTSAQKNPTAFYLCASSPSRTSGSYNEQFFGPGTRLTVL.